This T cell receptor beta chain was captured in a study of graft-versus-host responses after intestinal transplantation. Study-wide background: Recipients had transplants, and these were multivisceral, liver-intestinal, or isolated intestinal. Induction using anti-thymocyte globulin, followed by tacrolimus and steroids for two to three years, was given to all recipients.

Method: immunoSEQ multiplex PCR; TCRdb's copy keeps in-frame clones and lacks some. The sample lists 20,000 to 25,000 clones, approximately 93% occurring once. Notes on this clone: The antigen is not known.

With 2 bases removed from V and 1 base from J, the gap between germline ends came to 9 bases. The CDR3 has 15 amino acids. CDR1 is SEHNR, CDR2 FQNEAQ, per germline (reference sequence). Overall study findings and caveats: Recipient marrow showed GvH clones, some seen first in ileum or blood. Patients who carried graft-donor T cell macrochimerism also had high graft-versus-host to host-versus-graft clonal ratios in their allografts.

The sequence was collected from a human patient who received an intestinal transplant, so some T cells may come from the graft donor. The chain has TRBV7-9 and TRBJ2-1; D is unclear. This specimen was PBMCs, taken 156 days after intestinal transplant. The CDR3 bases are TGTGCCAGCAGCTTATTTCCCCATTCCTACAATGAGCAGTTCTTC. Translating gives CASSLFPHSYNEQFF.